A single sample gave rise to the 9 T cell receptor beta chains below, sequenced in a study of T cell clonality in common variable immunodeficiency. Sequencing was performed with immunoSEQ multiplex PCR; in TCRdb, only in-frame clones are kept and a portion is missing. This sample shows more than 35,000 clones and no singletons; about 1% rests with the ten largest. Sequencing was carried out using peripheral blood mononuclear cells. These receptors were collected from a person aged 18 to 75 in good health.

The sample holds many counts of this clone. The observed sequence ends 3 residues before the CDR3 terminus, with the missing tail filled in from the germline J gene. The gene calls are TRBV20-1 and TRBJ2-5; D not certain. Germline CDR1 is DFQATT and CDR2 is SNEGSKA (reference sequence). V lost 3 bases, J lost 3 bases, and 14 bases lay in between. This CDR3 contains 14 residues. CDR3: CSARLLRLEETQYF. The CDR3 DNA, read in part, is TGCAGTGCTAGGTTATTAAGGCTCGAAGAGACC.

Concerning this clone: The observed sequence ends 3 residues before the CDR3 terminus, with the missing tail filled in from the germline J gene. The V and J genes are TRBV5-1 and TRBJ2-7; 7 bases map to TRBD1. This CDR3 contains 14 residues. The V gene end was trimmed by 0 bases and the J gene end by 3 bases; junction bases not matched to a gene: 3. The germline gives CDR1 SGHRS, CDR2 YFSETQ. The CDR3 region is CASSLAGTVYEQYF. The CDR3 bases that were read are TGCGCCAGCAGCTTGGCTGGGACAGTCTACGAG.

This clone was observed many times. The read terminates 3 residues before the CDR3 end, so the remaining end is supplied by the germline J gene. The chain has TRBV28 and TRBJ2-3; 13 bases are shared with TRBD2. Germline V lookup: CDR1 MDHEN, CDR2 SYDVKM. This CDR3 comprises 17 residues. V gave up 3 bases and J gave up 2 bases; unmatched junction bases: 5. Partial CDR3 DNA: TGTGCCAGCAGTTTCGGGACTAGCGGGGTTACCACAGATACG. This gives the protein CASSFGTSGVTTDT. The full CDR3 protein is CASSFGTSGVTTDTQYF.

This clone was recorded at least ten times. The read halts 3 residues ahead of the CDR3 end, with the missing end drawn from the germline J gene. The gene calls are TRBV20-1 and TRBJ2-6; D gene uncertain. Trimming cost V 4 bases and J 1 base, with 5 bases left between them. Germline CDR1 reads DFQATT; CDR2 reads SNEGSKA (reference sequence). The CDR3 has 13 residues. The CDR3 sequence: CSAKQSGANVLTF. Partial CDR3 DNA: TGCAGTGCTAAACAGTCTGGGGCCAACGTC.

There are many counts of this clone. Read data end 3 residues before the CDR3 end; the end is taken from the germline J gene. The chain employs TRBV5-1 and TRBJ2-7; 9 nucleotides line up with TRBD2. From germline, CDR1 is SGHRS and CDR2 YFSETQ. After removal of 2 bases from V and 6 bases from J, the junction contained 6 bases not matched to a gene. This CDR3 is built from 14 residues. The CDR3: CASSFTGTSSEQYF. The part of the CDR3 DNA that was read is TGCGCCAGCAGCTTTACCGGGACTAGCAGCGAG.

There are many counts of this clone. The CDR3 spells CSARDRVTGAAGELFF. Partial CDR3 DNA: TGCAGTGCTAGAGATCGGGTGACAGGGGCCGCCGGGGAG. The genes are TRBV20-1 and TRBJ2-2, with 8 positions matching TRBD1. The CDR3 is cut off 3 residues early in the read; its end comes from the germline J gene. The junction had 9 bases not matched to a gene; V was cut back by 0 bases and J by 6 bases. CDR3 length: 16 residues. Germline V gene data show CDR1 as DFQATT and CDR2 as SNEGSKA (reference sequence).

This clone was seen ten or more times. The CDR3 goes on 3 residues after the read ends, and that part is filled in from the germline J gene. This chain uses TRBV6-1 with TRBJ2-3; 8 bases map to TRBD1. The CDR3 sequence is 16 residues long. Germline trimming cut 3 bases from V and 0 bases from J; bases unmatched to any gene: 5. Germline assignment: CDR1 MNHNS and CDR2 SASEGT. CDR3 amino acids: CASSEGQALSTDTQYF. The sequenced CDR3 bases are TGTGCCAGCAGTGAGGGACAGGCTCTAAGCACAGATACG.

This clone appeared many times. Read coverage stops 3 residues before the CDR3 terminus; the germline J gene supplies the remainder. This chain links TRBV5-6 with TRBJ2-1, with 7 bases identical to TRBD2. The germline CDR1 and CDR2 sequences are SGHDT and YYEEEE. The CDR3 has 15 amino acids. V was pared by 4 bases and J by 4 bases, with 8 bases of the junction left unmatched. The CDR3: CASSPRPSGYNEQFF. CDR3 DNA, as far as it was read: TGTGCCAGCAGCCCGAGGCCTAGCGGATACAATGAG. Variable domain in full (rest from reference TRBV5-6 and TRBJ2-1): DAGVTQSPTHLIKTRGQQVTLRCSPKSGHDTVSWYQQALGQGPQFIFQYYEEEERQRGNFPDRFSGHQFPNYSSELNVNALLLGDSALYLCASSPRPSGYNEQFFGPGTRLTVL.

This clone was observed many times. The read ends 3 residues before the CDR3 terminus; that terminus is restored from the germline J gene. This chain links TRBV12-5 with TRBJ2-5; D is possibly TRBD2 (6 bases). Trimming cost V 3 bases and J 7 bases, with 9 bases left between them. Per germline, CDR1 LGHNT and CDR2 FRNRAP. There are 12 residues in the CDR3. The CDR3: CASGFGGRTQYF. CDR3 DNA (partial): TGTGCTAGTGGTTTCGGAGGGCGGACC.